This TCR beta chain was recorded in a study of regulatory T cells in long-lasting Graves disease (dated by TCRdb to the early 2020s). Broadly, across the study: Patients with newly diagnosed Graves' disease had been on antithyroid drugs for under 3 months. Peripheral blood TCR sequencing and RNA sequencing compared persistent Graves' disease patients with newly diagnosed Graves' disease patients. The study was conducted in China and was registered as a clinical trial. A total of roughly 35 samples underwent TCR sequencing: approximately 13 from persistent and some 20 from newly diagnosed Graves' disease patients. Study-wide findings and limitations: Sequencing and analysis were limited to the TCR beta chain. More public clonotypes were shared among persistent patients (more than 2,500) than among newly diagnosed patients (just under 1,000). Compared with newly diagnosed patients, patients with persistent Graves' disease had lower TCR Shannon entropy and fewer highly expanded clones, which suggests clonal expansion. As a limitation, the authors acknowledged that the small sample size may reduce accuracy. The study examined only peripheral blood because the primary lesion, thyroid tissue, could not be accessed.

The receptor library was made with multiplex PCR. Instrument used: Illumina HiSeq 4000. TCR beta libraries were built with iRepertoire HTBI primers and Arm-PCR amplification of CDR3 regions. Before sequencing, the PCR products went through gel purification. On the authors' methods: Across samples, 60 to 70 TRBV and 13 to 15 TRBJ segments were identified and used for gene usage analysis of CDR3 amino acid clonotypes. Filtered high-quality paired reads were merged into contigs using COPE and FqMerger. BLAST was used to align contigs to IMGT TRBV, TRBD and TRBJ reference genes, and CDR3 was defined according to IMGT. Clonotypes above 0.1% frequency were classified as highly expanded clones. Shannon entropy was used to measure repertoire diversity, and the Gini coefficient was used to measure V-J evenness. Clonotypes shared by more than one individual were considered public. TCRdb itself trimmed the public reads at Q25 with fastp, ran MiXCR and retained productive beta chains. Rows are combined by CDR3 protein, so each entry shows the most common genes and DNA. These V and J calls are TCRdb output, not the study's own analysis. Here the sample has some 460,000 distinct CDR3 sequences; 15% to 20% occur a single time. 9.5% to 15% of the sample is held by the ten biggest clonotypes.

Read against the paper, the sample's time point label means: newly diagnosed GD, antithyroid drugs for less than 3 months. For both TCR sequencing and RNA sequencing, RNA was extracted from PBMCs using TRIzol. The diagnosis of Graves' disease followed American Thyroid Association guidelines. Recruitment of patients was carried out at an endocrinology department in Xi'an, China. Each patient gave roughly 10 milliliters of peripheral blood, collected in an EDTA anticoagulant tube. PBMCs were isolated by Ficoll Paque Plus density gradient separation without further T cell sorting. An Agilent 2100 Bioanalyzer and agarose gel were used to check RNA quality, and a NanoDrop 2000 was used to measure RNA concentration. There are a few counts of this clonotype. What antigen it recognizes has not been identified. Base qualities are not recorded, but no much larger clone differs from it by a single base. The same specimen was also included in a second study, on T cells in Graves' hyperthyroidism and ophthalmopathy. That second publication adds: Graves' hyperthyroidism was defined as stable when no progression to ophthalmopathy occurred over 18 months of follow-up. Hyperthyroidism patients were newly diagnosed, with disease duration under 2 months, and aged 18 to 65 years. Any patient with an uncontrolled infection, another autoimmune disease, pregnancy or lactation was excluded. Diagnoses were established on the basis of clinical symptoms, serum thyroxine and TRAb, thyroid ultrasound, and orbital computed tomography. For the first round of RT-PCR on the TCR CDR3, the HTBI primer set was used together with the Qiagen OneStep RT-PCR kit. Most expanded thyroid clonotypes (frequency above 0.001) were also detected in blood, a finding suggesting that blood repertoires may reflect thyroid immune responses. In cross-validation, a model built on a 13 V-J signature told ophthalmopathy apart from stable hyperthyroidism with approximately 90% sensitivity and around 81% specificity, and in testing the same model reached 80%/75%. In validation, the model predicted progression to ophthalmopathy a median of 6.5 months before onset, with approximately 68% sensitivity and 72.22% specificity. TCR V-J signatures able to tell the groups apart were searched for in a discovery cohort of 95 to 100 patients, of whom more than 40 had Graves' ophthalmopathy and 55 to 60 had stable Graves' hyperthyroidism. Whether ophthalmopathy could be predicted prospectively was tested in an independent validation cohort made up of under 20 hyperthyroidism patients plus 17 patients who later progressed to ophthalmopathy. The 100 or so discovery patients were randomly divided into training and test sets at a 7:3 ratio. In addition, the study compared T-cell repertoires in thyroid tissue and in blood from about 6 Graves' hyperthyroidism patients. Once sampling was done, hyperthyroidism patients were given methimazole at a starting dose of 30 mg daily, whereas ophthalmopathy patients were given high-dose intravenous methylprednisolone. Libraries were constructed in a second round of multiplex PCR, after which size selection and purification were carried out. Sequencing of the libraries was done on an Illumina HiSeq2000 using paired-end 100 bp reads. SOAPnuke was used to process the raw data, with reads discarded if the reads contained adapters or uncalled bases, had a mean Phred below 15, or lacked an exact constant-primer or identifier match. High-quality paired reads were merged using COPE v1.2.5, and each unique nucleotide sequence was defined as a clonotype. MiTCR v1.1 was used to align clonotypes to the IMGT TRBV, TRBD and TRBJ reference segments. The analysis was restricted to V-J combinations with a frequency above 0.0001, which together covered 98% to 99.2% of the repertoires. The TCS score was defined as the ratio of F50 (clonal expansion) to E x V (chaos), calculated using BLOSUM62-based TCRdist between CDR3 peptides within each V-J. Welch's t-statistics and random forest reduced around 550 V-J features to about 13, which were used in a naive Bayes classifier (R e1071). No statistical method was used to set the sample size in advance, and investigators knew the group allocation. TCR Vbeta CDR3 sequencing of approximately 140 peripheral blood samples (around 45 ophthalmopathy, over 70 hyperthyroidism and roughly 17 progressor patients) is reported in the paper.

Here the sequenced sample was peripheral blood mononuclear cells (PBMCs), taken at new diagnosis, from a patient treated with antithyroid drugs. The source of this sequence is a middle-aged man with Graves disease. Donor details come from another sample of the same person, matched by shared clones.

For the CDR3, the sequence is CATESGGELFF. The nucleotides read TGTGCCACCGAGTCAGGCGGGGAGCTGTTTTTT. Here the chain combines TRBV24-1 and TRBJ2-2; the D gene identity is not certain. V is pared back by 9 bases and J by 7 bases, with 8 bases lying between the germline termini. The CDR3 runs 11 residues from the cysteine to the phenylalanine. Left in the record is the CDR3 DNA by itself, 33 bases read in frame from the first base. The germline V gene supplies CDR1 KGHDR and CDR2 SFDVKD.